Listed below are T cell receptor beta chains from one sample, sequenced in a study of identical twins. TCRdb re-called the 5' RACE reads with MiXCR, one entry per CDR3 protein. The repertoire holds under 350,000 distinct CDR3 sequences, with 8.5% to 9.5% as singletons. The same specimen was also included in a second study, on yellow fever vaccine responses in identical twins.

Sequencing input: CD8+ T cells sorted from blood. The receptors shown here come from a woman between 18 and 29 years old in good health. Each CDR3 is given with its conserved first and last residue. The order of the fields is J gene, V gene, CDR3 protein.

TRBJ2-3	TRBV4-3	CASSQSPTGVGTDTQYF
TRBJ1-2	TRBV4-3	CASSQDWSSIYGYTF
TRBJ1-1	TRBV7-9	CASSRTGPDMNTEAFF
TRBJ2-3	TRBV15	CATSRNRGDTQYF
TRBJ1-5	TRBV12-5	CASGLVLEGTGRGYSNQPQHF
TRBJ2-1	TRBV5-5	CASSPGTETYNEQFF
TRBJ2-5	TRBV12-3/TRBV12-4	CASSYNRQETQYF
TRBJ2-2	TRBV10-3	CAIRGGEAGELFF
TRBJ2-3	TRBV5-1	CASSPVVHPTDTQYF
TRBJ2-3	TRBV5-1	CASSLLPTGSLGTDTQYF
TRBJ2-7	TRBV7-9	CASSQLLAGGEQYF
TRBJ2-1	TRBV10-1	CASSEPTGNEQFF
TRBJ1-1	TRBV6-4	CASSDTAGNTEAFF
TRBJ2-7	TRBV7-9	CASSSPGQNSYEQYF
TRBJ2-2	TRBV20-1	CSAGDLGGTGELFF
TRBJ2-2	TRBV6-4	CASSEGHNVGELFF
TRBJ2-7	TRBV15	CATSRDGRELEQYF
TRBJ2-2	TRBV7-2	CASSFGFTGELFF
TRBJ2-5	TRBV4-3	CASSQTAGGSETQYF
TRBJ2-1	TRBV19	CASTLGKYNEQFF
TRBJ1-2	TRBV6-1	CASSIAPDRDYGYTF
TRBJ2-1	TRBV27	CASSLYGLAGGVGSYNEQFF
TRBJ2-4	TRBV29-1	CSAKGLTKNIQYF
TRBJ2-3	TRBV11-1	CASSHPGGIAGVPDTQYF
TRBJ2-3	TRBV7-8	CASSLPTAPPPDTQYF
TRBJ1-6	TRBV5-4	CASRDGFYSPLHF
TRBJ2-7	TRBV5-1	CASSLRGEGYEQYF
TRBJ2-5	TRBV9	CASSGASGSQETQYF
TRBJ2-7	TRBV4-3	CASSQEGTGIYEQYF
TRBJ2-7	TRBV20-1	CSARDDRRTAYEQYF
TRBJ2-3	TRBV27	CASSPFAGVRTDTQYF
TRBJ2-2	TRBV6-5	CASSYRNSAGPPGELFF
TRBJ2-3	TRBV7-9	CASSVGQQNPTDTQYF
TRBJ2-7	TRBV4-3	CASSQALFEGFREQYF
TRBJ1-5	TRBV5-5	CASSLTGNSNQPQHF
TRBJ2-1	TRBV13	CASSSPLRDRAPYNEQFF
TRBJ2-1	TRBV7-8	CASSPTGHNEQFF
TRBJ2-7	TRBV4-3	CASAVGRTGAYEQYF
TRBJ2-7	TRBV7-9	CASSPAQESSYEQYF
TRBJ2-7	TRBV20-1	CSAAPGRQTIYEQYF
TRBJ2-1	TRBV5-4	CASSRSALSSYNEQFF
TRBJ2-7	TRBV4-3	CASSPEAGAEQYF
TRBJ2-1	TRBV7-8	CASGGEEGGLSPGQFF
TRBJ2-7	TRBV7-6	CASSLWSGDEQYF
TRBJ2-5	TRBV7-9	CASSPRSGPYQETQYF
TRBJ2-1	TRBV12-3/TRBV12-4	CASSLSGTSFNEQFF
TRBJ2-3	TRBV2	CASSESRASSGDTQYF
TRBJ1-1	TRBV12-5	CASGLSVGNTEAFF
TRBJ2-7	TRBV5-1	CASSLAPATNEQYF
TRBJ2-2	TRBV9	CASSVASGTFNTGELFF
TRBJ2-2	TRBV7-9	CASSPFAGGPVGELFF